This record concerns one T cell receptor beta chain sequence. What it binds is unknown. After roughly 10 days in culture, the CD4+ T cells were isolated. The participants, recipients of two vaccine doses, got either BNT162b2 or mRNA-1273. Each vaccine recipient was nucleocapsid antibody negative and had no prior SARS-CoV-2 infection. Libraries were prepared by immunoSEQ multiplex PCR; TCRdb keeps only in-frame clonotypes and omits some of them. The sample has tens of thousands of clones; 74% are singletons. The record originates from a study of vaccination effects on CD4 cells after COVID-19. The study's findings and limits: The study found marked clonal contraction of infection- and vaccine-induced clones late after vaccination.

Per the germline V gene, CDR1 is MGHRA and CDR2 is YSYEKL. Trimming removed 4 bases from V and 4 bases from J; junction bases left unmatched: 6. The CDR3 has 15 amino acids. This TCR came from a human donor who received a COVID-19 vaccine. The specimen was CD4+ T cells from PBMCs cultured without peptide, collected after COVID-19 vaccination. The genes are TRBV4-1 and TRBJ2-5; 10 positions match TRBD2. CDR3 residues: CASSRNSGGRETQYF. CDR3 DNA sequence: TGCGCCAGCAGCCGAAATAGCGGGGGGCGAGAGACCCAGTACTTC.